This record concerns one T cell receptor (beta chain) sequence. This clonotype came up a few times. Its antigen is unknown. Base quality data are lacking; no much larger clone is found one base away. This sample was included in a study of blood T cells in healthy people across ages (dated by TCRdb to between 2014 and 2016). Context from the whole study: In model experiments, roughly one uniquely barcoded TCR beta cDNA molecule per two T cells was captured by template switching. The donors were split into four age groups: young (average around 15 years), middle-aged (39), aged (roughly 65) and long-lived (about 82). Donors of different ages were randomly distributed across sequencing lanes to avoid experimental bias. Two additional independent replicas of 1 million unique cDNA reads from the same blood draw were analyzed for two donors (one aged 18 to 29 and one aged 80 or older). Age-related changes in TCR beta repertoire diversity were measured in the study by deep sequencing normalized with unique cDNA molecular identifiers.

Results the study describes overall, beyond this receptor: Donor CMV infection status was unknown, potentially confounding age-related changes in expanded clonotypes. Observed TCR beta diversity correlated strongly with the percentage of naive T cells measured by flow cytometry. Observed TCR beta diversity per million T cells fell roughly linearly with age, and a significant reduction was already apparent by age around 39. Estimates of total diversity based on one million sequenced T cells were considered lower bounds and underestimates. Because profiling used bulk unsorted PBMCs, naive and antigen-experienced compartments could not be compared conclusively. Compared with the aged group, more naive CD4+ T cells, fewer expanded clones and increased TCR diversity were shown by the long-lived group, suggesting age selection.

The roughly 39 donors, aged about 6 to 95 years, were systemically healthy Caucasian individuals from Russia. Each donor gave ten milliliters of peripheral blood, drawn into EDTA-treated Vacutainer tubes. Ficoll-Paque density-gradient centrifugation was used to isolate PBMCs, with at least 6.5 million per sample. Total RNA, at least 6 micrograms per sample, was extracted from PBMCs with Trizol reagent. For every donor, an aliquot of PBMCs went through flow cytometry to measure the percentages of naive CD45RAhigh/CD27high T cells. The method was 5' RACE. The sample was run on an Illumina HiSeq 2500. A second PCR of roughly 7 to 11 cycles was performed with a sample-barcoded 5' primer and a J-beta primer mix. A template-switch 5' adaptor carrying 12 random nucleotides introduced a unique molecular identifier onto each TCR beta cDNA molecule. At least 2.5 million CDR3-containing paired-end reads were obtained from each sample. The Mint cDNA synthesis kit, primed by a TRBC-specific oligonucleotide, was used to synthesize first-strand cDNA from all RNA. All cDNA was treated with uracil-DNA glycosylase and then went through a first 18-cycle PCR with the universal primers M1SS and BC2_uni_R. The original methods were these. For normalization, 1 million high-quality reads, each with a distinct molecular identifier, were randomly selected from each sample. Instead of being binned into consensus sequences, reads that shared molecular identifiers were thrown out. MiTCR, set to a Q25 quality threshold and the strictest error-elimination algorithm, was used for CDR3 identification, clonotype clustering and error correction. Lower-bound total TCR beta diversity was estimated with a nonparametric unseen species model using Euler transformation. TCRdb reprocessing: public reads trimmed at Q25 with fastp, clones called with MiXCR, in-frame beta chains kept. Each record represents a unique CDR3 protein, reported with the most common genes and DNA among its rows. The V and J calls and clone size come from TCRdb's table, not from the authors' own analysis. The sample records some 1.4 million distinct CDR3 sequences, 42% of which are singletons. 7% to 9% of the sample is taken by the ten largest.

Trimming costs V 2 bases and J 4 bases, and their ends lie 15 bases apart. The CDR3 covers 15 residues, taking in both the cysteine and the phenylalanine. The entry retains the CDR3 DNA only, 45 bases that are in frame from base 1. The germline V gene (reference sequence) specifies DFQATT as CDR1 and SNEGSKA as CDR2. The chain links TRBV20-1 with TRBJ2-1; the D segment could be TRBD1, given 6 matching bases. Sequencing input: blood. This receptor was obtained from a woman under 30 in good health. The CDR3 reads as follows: CSARPARGSYNEQFF. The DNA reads TGCAGTGCTAGACCGGCCAGGGGATCGTACAATGAGCAGTTCTTC.